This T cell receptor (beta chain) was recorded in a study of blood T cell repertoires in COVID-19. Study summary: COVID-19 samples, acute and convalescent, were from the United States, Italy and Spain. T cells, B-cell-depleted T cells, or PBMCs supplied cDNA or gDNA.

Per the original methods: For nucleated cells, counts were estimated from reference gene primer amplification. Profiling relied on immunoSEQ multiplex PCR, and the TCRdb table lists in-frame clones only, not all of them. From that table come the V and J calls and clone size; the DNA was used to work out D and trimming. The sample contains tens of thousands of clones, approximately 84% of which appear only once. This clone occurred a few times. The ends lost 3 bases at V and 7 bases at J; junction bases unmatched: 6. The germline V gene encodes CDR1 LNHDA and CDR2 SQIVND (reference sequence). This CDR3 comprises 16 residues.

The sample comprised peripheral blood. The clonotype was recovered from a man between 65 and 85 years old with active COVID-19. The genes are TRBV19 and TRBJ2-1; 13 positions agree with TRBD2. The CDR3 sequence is CASSMTLAGGRNEQFF. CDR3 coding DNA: TGTGCCAGTAGTATGACACTAGCGGGAGGGAGGAATGAGCAGTTCTTC.